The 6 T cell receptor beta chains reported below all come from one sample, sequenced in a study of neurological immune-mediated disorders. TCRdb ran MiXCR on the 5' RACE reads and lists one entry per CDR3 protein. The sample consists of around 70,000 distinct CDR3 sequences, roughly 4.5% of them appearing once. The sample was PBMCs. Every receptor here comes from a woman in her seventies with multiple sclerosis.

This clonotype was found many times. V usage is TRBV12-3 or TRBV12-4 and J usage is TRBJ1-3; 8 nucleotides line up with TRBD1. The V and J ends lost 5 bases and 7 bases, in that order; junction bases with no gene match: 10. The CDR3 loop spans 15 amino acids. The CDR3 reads CASSLDRGAGNTIYF. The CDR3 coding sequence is TGTGCCAGCAGTCTTGACAGGGGCGCGGGGAACACCATATATTTT.

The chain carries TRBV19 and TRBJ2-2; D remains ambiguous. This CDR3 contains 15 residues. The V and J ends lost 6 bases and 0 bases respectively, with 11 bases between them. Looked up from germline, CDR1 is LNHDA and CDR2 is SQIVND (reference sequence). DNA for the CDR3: TGTGCCAGTAGGGCGACACCAGCGAACACCGGGGAGCTGTTTTTT. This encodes CASRATPANTGELFF.

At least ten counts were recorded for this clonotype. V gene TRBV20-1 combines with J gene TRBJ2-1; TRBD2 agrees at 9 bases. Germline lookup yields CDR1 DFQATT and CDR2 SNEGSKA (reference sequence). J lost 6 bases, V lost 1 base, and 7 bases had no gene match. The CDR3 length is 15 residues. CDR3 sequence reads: CSARGELAGVNEQFF. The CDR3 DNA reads TGCAGTGCTAGAGGTGAATTAGCGGGGGTCAATGAGCAGTTCTTC.

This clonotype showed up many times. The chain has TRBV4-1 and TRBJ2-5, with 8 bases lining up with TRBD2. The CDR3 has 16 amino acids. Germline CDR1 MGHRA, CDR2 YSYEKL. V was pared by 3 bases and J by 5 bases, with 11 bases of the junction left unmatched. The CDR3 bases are TGCGCCAGCAGCCAGGACGTAGCGGGGAGGGTTGAGACCCAGTACTTC. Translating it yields CASSQDVAGRVETQYF.

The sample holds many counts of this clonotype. CDR3 sequence: CSARDSQTSTYEQYF. The CDR3 region has the DNA TGCAGTGCTAGAGATTCTCAAACGAGTACCTACGAGCAGTACTTC. This sequence joins TRBV20-1 and TRBJ2-7; no reliable D call. CDR1 and CDR2 from the germline V gene are DFQATT and SNEGSKA (reference sequence). The CDR3 has 15 residues. Trimming pared 0 bases from V and 2 bases from J, leaving 14 bases between.

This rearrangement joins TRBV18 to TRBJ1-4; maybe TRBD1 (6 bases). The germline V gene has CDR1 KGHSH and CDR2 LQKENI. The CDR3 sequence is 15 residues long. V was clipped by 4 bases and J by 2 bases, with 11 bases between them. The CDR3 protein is CASSHTGTTNEKLFF. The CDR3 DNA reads TGTGCCAGCTCACACACAGGGACGACTAATGAAAAACTGTTTTTT. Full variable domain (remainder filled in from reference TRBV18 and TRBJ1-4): NAGVMQNPRHLVRRRGQEARLRCSPMKGHSHVYWYRQLPEEGLKFMVYLQKENIIDESGMPKERFSAEFPKEGPSILRIQQVVRGDSAAYFCASSHTGTTNEKLFFGSGTQLSVL.